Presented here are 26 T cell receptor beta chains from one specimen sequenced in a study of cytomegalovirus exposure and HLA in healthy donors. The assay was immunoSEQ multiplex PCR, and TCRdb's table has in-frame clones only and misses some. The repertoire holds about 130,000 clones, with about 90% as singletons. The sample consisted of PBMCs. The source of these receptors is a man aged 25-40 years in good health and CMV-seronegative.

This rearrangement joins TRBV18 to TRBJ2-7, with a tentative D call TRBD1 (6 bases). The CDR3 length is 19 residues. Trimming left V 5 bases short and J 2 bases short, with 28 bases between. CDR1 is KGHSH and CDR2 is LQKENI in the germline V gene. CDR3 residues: CASSGPPTPTGKVAYEQYF. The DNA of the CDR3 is TGTGCCAGCTCAGGACCCCCCACCCCCACAGGGAAAGTCGCCTACGAGCAGTACTTC.

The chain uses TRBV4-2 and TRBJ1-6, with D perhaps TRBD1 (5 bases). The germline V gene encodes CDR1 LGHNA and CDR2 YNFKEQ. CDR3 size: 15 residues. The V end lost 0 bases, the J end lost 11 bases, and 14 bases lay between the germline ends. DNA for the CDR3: TGTGCCAGCAGCCAAGATGGGGCAGGGCTGGCACCCCTCCACTTT. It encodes CASSQDGAGLAPLHF.

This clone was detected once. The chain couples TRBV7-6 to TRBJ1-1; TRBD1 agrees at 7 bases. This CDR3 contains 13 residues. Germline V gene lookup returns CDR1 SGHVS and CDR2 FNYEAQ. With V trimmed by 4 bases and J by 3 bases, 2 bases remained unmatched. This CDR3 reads CASSSQGYTEAFF. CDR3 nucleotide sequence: TGTGCCAGCAGCTCACAGGGGTACACTGAAGCTTTCTTT.

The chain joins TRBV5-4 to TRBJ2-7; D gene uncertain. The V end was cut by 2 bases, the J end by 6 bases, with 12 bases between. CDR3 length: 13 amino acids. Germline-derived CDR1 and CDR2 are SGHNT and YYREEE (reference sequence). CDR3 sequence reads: CASSFRGGLEQYF. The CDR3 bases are TGTGCCAGCAGCTTTCGAGGTGGCCTCGAGCAGTACTTC.

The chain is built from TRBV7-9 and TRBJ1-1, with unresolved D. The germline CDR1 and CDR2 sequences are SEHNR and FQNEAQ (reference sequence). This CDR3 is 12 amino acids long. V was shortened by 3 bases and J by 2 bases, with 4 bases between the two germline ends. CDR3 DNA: TGTGCCAGCAGCTTTACAAACACTGAAGCTTTCTTT. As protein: CASSFTNTEAFF.

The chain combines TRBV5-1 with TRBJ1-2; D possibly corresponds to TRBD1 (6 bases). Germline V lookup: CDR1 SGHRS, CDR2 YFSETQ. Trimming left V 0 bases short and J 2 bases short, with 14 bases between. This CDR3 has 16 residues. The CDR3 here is CASSLVSQTGNYGYTF. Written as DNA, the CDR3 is TGCGCCAGCAGCTTGGTGTCCCAAACAGGGAACTATGGCTACACCTTC.

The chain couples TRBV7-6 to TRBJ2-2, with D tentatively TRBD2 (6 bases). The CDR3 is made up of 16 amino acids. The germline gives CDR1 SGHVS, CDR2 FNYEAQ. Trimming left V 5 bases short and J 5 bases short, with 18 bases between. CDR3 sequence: CASSPYLGGETGELFF. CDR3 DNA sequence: TGTGCCAGCAGCCCCTATTTGGGGGGTGAAACCGGGGAGCTGTTTTTT.

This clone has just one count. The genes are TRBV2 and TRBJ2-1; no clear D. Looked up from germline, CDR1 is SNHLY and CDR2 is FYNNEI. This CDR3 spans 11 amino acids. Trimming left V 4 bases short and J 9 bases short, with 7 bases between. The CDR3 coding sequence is TGTGCCAGCAGTGCTATAAGTGAGCAGTTCTTC. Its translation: CASSAISEQFF.

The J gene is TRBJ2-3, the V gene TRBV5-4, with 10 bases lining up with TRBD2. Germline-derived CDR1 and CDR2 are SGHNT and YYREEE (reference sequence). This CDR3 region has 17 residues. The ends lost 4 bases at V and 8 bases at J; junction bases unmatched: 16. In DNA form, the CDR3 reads TGTGCCAGCAGCGGGTTAGCGGGGGGAACGACACAGACTACGCAGTATTTT. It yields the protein CASSGLAGGTTQTTQYF.

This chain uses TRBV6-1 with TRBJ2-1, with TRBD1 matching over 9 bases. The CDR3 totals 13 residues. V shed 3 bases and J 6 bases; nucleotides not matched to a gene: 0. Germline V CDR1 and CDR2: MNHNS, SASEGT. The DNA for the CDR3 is TGTGCCAGCAGTGAGGACAGGGGCAATGAGCAGTTCTTC. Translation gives CASSEDRGNEQFF.

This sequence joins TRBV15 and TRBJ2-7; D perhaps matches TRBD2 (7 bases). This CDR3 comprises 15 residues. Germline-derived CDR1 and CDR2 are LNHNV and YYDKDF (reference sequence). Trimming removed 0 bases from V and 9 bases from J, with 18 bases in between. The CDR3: CATSRDRGGRSRQYF. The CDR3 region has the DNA TGTGCCACCAGCAGAGATAGGGGGGGCCGGTCGCGGCAGTACTTC.

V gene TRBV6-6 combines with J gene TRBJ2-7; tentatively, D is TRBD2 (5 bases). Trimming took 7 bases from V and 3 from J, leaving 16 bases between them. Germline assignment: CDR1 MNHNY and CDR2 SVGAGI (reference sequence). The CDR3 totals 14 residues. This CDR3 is CASTPRATGYEQYF. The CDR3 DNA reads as TGTGCCAGCACCCCGCGGGCCACCGGCTACGAGCAGTACTTC.

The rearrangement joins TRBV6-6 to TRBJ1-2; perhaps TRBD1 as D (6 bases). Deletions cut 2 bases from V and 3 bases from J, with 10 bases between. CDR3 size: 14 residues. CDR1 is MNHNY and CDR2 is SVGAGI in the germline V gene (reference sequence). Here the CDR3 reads CASSYHPGDYGYTF. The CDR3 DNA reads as TGTGCCAGCAGTTACCATCCAGGGGACTATGGCTACACCTTC.

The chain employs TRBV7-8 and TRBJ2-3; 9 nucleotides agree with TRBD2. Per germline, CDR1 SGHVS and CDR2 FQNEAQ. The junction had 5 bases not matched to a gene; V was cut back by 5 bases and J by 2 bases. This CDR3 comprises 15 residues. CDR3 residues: CASSQSGGTTDTQYF. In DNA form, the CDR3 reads TGTGCCAGCAGCCAGAGCGGGGGGACCACAGATACGCAGTATTTT.

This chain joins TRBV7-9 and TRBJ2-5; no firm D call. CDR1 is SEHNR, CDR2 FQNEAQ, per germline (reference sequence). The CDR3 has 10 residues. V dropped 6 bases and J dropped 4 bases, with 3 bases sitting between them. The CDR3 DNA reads TGTGCCAGCAGTCGAGAGACCCAGTACTTC. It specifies CASSRETQYF.

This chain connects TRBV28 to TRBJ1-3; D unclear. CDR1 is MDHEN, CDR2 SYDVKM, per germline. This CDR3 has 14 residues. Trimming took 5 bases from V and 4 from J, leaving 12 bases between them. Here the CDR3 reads CASSTSGGGNTIYF. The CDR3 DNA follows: TGTGCCAGCAGTACCTCGGGAGGAGGAAACACCATATATTTT.

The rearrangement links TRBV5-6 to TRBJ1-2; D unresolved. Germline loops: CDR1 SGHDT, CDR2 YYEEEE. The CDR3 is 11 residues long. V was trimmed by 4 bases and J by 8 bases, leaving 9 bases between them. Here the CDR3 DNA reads TGTGCCAGCAGCCCTGGAGGGGGCTACACCTTC. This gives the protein CASSPGGGYTF.

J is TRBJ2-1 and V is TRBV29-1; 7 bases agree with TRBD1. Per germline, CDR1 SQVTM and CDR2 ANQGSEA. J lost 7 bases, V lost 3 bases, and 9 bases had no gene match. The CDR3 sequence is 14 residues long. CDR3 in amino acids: CSVDGRGLLNEQFF. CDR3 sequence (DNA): TGCAGCGTTGATGGAAGGGGGCTGCTTAATGAGCAGTTCTTC.

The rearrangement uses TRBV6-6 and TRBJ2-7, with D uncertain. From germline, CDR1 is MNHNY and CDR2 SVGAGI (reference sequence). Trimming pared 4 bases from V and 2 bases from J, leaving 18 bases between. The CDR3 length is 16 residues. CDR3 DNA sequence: TGTGCCAGCAGTTCCCCGTGGAGAGGTCCTCCCTACGAGCAGTACTTC. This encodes CASSSPWRGPPYEQYF.

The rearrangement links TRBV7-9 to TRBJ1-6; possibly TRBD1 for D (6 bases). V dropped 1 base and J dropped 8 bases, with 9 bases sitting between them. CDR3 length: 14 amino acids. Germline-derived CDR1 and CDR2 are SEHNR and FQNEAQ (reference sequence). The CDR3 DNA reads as TGTGCCAGCAGCTTAGAGGGGGGGCATTCACCCCTCCACTTT. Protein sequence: CASSLEGGHSPLHF. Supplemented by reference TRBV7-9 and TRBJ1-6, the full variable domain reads DTGVSQNPRHKITKRGQNVTFRCDPISEHNRLYWYRQTLGQGPEFLTYFQNEAQLEKSRLLSDRFSAERPKGSFSTLEIQRTEQGDSAMYLCASSLEGGHSPLHFGNGTRLTVT.

The CDR3 sequence: CASSRDRGAGNEQFF. DNA of the CDR3: TGTGCCAGCAGTAGGGACAGGGGTGCGGGCAATGAGCAGTTCTTC. The rearrangement joins TRBV6-5 to TRBJ2-1; 10 nucleotides align to TRBD1. The CDR3 extends over 15 amino acids. V gave up 5 bases and J gave up 6 bases; unmatched junction bases: 7. Germline V lookup: CDR1 MNHEY, CDR2 SVGAGI.

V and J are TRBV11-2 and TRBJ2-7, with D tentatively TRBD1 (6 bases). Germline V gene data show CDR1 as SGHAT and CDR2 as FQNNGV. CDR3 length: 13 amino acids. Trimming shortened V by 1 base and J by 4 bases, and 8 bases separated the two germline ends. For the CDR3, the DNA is TGTGCCAGCAGCTTAGCAGGACAGTACGAGCAGTACTTC. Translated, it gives CASSLAGQYEQYF.

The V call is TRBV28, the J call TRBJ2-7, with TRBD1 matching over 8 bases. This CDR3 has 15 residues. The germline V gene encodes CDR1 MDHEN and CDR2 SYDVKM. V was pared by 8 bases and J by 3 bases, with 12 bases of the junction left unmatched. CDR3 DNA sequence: TGTGCCAGCGGACAAACCTGGACAGGGAACTACGAGCAGTACTTC. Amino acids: CASGQTWTGNYEQYF.

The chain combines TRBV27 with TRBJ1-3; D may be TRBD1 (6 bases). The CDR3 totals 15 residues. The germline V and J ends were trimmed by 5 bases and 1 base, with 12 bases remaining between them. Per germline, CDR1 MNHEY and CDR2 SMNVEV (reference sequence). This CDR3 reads CASSPRGGSGNTIYF. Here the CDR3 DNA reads TGTGCCAGCAGTCCCAGAGGGGGTTCTGGAAACACCATATATTTT.

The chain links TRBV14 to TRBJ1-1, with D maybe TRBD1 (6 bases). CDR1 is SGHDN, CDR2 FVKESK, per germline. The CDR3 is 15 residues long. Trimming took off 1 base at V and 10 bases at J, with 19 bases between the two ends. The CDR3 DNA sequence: TGTGCCAGCAGCCAAGTCCGGGGTGCGGGGGCTGCAGCTTTCTTT. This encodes CASSQVRGAGAAAFF.

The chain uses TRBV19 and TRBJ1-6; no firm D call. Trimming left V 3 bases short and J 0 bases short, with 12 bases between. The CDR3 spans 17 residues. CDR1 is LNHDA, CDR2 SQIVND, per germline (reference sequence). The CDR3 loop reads CASSMKRRSSYNSPLHF. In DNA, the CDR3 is TGTGCCAGTAGTATGAAGAGGAGGAGCTCCTATAATTCACCCCTCCACTTT.